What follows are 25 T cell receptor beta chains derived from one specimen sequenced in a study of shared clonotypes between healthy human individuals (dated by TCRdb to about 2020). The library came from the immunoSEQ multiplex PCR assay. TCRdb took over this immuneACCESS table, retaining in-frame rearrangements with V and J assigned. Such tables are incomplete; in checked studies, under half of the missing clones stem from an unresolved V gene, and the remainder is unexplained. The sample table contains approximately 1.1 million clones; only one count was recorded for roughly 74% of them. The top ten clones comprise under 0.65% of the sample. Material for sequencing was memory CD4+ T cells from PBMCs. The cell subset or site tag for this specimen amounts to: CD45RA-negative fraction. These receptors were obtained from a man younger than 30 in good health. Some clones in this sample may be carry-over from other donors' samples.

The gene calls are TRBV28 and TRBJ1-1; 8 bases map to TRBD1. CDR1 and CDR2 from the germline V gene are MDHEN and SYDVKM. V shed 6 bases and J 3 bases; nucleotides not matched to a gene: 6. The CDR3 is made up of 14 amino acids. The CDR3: CASRSGGQDTEAFF. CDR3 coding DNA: TGTGCCAGCAGATCAGGGGGCCAGGACACTGAAGCTTTCTTT.

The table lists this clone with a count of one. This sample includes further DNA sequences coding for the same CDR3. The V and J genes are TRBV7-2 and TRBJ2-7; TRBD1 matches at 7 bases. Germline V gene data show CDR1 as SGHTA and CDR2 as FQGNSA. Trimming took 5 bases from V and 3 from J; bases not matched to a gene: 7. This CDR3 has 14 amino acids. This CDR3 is CASSKTGTDYEQYF. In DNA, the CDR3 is TGTGCCAGCAGCAAAACCGGGACAGACTACGAGCAGTACTTC.

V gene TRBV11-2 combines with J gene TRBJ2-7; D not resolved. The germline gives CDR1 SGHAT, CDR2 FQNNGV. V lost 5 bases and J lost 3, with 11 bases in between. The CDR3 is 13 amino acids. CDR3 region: CASSGSFYYEQYF. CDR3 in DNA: TGTGCCAGCAGCGGTAGTTTTTACTACGAGCAGTACTTC.

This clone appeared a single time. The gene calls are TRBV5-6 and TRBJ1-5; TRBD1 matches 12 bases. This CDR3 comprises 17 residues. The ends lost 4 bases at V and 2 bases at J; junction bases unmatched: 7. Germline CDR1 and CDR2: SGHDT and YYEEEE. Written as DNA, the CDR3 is TGTGCCAGCAGCGCGGGGACAGGGGGCAGGGGCAATCAGCCCCAGCATTTT. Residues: CASSAGTGGRGNQPQHF.

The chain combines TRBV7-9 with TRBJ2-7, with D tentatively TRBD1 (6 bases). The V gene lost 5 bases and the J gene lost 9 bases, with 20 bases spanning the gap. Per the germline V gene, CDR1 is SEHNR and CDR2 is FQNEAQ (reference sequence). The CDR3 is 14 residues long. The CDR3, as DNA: TGTGCCAGCAGCCTGCCAGGGGCTACGGGCGGGCAGTACTTC. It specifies CASSLPGATGGQYF.

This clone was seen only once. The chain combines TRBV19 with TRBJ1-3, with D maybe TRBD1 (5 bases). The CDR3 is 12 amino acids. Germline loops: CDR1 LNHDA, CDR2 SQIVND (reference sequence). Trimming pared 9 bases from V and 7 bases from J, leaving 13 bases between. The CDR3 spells CARHDRGNTIYF. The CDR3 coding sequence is TGTGCCAGACACGACCGGGGCAACACCATATATTTT.

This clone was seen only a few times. CDR3 region: CASSSDREGKQYF. The CDR3 nucleotides are TGTGCCAGCAGCTCGGACAGGGAAGGCAAGCAGTACTTC. The chain employs TRBV11-2 and TRBJ2-7, with 8 bases identical to TRBD1. Germline trimming cut 4 bases from V and 8 bases from J; bases unmatched to any gene: 7. The CDR3 length is 13 residues. Germline-derived CDR1 and CDR2 are SGHAT and FQNNGV.

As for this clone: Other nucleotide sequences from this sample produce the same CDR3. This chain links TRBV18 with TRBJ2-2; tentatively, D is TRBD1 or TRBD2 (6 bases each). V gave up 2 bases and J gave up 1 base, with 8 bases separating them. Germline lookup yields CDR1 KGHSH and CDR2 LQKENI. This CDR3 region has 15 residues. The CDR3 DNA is TGTGCCAGCTCACCAGGGGGGCGGAACACCGGGGAGCTGTTTTTT. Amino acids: CASSPGGRNTGELFF.

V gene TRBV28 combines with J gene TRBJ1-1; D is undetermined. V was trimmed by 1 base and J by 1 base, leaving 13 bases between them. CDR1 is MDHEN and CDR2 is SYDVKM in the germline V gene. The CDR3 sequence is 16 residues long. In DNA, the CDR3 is TGTGCCAGCAGTTTATATTCGGGGAGCAGGAACACTGAAGCTTTCTTT. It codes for CASSLYSGSRNTEAFF.

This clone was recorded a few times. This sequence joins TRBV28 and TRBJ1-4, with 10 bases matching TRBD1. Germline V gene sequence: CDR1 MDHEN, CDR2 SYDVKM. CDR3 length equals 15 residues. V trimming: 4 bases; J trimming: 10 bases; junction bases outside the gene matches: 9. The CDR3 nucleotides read TGTGCCAGCAGTTCACGGGACAGGGGCAAAGGAAAACTGTTTTTT. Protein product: CASSSRDRGKGKLFF.

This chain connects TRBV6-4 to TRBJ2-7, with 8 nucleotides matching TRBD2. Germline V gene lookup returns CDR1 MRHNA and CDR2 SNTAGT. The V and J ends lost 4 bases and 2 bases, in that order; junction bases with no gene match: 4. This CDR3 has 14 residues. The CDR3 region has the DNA TGTGCCAGCAGTGCGGGAGGGCCTCCCTACGAGCAGTACTTC. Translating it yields CASSAGGPPYEQYF.

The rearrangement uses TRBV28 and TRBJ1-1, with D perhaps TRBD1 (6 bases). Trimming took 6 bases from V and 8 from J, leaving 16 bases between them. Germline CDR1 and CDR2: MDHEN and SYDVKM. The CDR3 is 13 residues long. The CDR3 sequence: CASSAQGRPEAFF. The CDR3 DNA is TGTGCCAGCAGCGCACAGGGCCGCCCGGAAGCTTTCTTT.

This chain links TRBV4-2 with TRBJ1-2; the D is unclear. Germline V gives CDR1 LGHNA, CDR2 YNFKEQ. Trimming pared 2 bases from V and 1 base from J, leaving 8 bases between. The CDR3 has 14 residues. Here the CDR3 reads CASSQSDFNYGYTF. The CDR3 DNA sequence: TGTGCCAGCAGCCAATCAGATTTTAACTATGGCTACACCTTC.

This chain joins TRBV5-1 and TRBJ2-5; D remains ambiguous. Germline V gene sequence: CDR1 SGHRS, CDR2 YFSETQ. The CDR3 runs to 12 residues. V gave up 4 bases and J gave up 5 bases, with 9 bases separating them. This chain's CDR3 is CASSAARETQYF. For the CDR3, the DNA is TGCGCCAGCAGCGCCGCCCGCGAGACCCAGTACTTC.

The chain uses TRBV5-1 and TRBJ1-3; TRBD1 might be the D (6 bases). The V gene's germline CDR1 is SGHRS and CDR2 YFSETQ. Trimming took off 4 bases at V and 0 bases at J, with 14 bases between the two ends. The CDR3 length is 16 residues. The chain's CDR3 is CASSPDTGSSGNTIYF. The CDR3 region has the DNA TGCGCCAGCAGCCCCGATACAGGGAGCTCTGGAAACACCATATATTTT.

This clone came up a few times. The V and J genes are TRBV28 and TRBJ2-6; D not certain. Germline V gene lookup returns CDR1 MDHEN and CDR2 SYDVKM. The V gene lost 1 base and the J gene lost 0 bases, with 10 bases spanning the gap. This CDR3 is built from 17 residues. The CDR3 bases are TGTGCCAGCAGTTTATTGGGCAGCTTCTCTGGGGCCAACGTCCTGACTTTC. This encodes CASSLLGSFSGANVLTF.

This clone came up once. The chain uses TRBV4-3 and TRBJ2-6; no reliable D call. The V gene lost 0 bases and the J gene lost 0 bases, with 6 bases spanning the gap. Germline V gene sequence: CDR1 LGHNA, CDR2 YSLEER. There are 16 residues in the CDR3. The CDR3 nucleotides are TGCGCCAGCAGCCAAGACGCGGACTCTGGGGCCAACGTCCTGACTTTC. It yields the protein CASSQDADSGANVLTF.

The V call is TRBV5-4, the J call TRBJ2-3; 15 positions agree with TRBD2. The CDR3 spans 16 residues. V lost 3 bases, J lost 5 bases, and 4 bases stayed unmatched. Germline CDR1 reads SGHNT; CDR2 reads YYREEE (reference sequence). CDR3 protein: CASSSGLAGGVDTQYF. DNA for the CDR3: TGTGCCAGCAGCTCCGGACTAGCGGGAGGGGTAGATACGCAGTATTTT.

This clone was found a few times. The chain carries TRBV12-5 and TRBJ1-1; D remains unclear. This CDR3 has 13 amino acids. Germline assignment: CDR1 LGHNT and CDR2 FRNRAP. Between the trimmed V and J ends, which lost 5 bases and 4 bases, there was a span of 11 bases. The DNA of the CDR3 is TGTGCTAGTGGTCTCTCTTGGGGCACTGAAGCTTTCTTT. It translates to CASGLSWGTEAFF.

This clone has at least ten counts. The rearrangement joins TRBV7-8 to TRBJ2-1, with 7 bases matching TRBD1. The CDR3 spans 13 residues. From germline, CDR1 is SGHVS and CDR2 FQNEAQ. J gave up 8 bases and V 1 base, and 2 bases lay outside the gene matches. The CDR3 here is CASSLDRGDEQFF. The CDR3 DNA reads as TGTGCCAGCAGCTTAGACAGGGGAGATGAGCAGTTCTTC.

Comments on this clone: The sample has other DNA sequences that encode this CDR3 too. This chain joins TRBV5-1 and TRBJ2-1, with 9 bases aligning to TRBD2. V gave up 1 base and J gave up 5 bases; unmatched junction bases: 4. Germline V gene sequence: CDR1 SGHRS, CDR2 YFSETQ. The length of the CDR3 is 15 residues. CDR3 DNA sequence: TGCGCCAGCAGCTTGCTGGCGGGAGGGGACAATGAGCAGTTCTTC. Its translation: CASSLLAGGDNEQFF.

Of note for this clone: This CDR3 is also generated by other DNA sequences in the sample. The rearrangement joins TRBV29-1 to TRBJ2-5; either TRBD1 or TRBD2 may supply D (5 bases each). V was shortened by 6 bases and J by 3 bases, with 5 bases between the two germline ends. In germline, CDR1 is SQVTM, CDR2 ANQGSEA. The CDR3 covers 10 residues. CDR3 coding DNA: TGCAGCGTGGGGGAAGAGACCCAGTACTTC. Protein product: CSVGEETQYF.

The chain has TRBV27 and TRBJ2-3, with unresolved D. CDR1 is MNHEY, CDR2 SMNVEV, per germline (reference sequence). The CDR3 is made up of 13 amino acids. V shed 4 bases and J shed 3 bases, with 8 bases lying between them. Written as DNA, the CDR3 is TGTGCCAGCAGTTCCATGGGAACAGATACGCAGTATTTT. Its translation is CASSSMGTDTQYF.

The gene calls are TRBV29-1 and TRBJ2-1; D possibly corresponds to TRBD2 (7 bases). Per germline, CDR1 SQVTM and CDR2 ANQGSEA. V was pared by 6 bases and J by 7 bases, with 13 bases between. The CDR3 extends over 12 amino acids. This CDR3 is CSVLRGGNEQFF. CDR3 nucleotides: TGCAGCGTACTAAGGGGGGGGAATGAGCAGTTCTTC.

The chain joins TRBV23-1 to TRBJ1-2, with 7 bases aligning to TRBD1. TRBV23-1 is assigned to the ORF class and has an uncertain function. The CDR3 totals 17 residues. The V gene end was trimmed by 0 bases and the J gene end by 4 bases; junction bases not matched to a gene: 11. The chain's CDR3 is CASSQSPYRGRSYGYTF. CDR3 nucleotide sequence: TGCGCCAGCAGTCAATCACCATACAGGGGCCGAAGCTATGGCTACACCTTC.